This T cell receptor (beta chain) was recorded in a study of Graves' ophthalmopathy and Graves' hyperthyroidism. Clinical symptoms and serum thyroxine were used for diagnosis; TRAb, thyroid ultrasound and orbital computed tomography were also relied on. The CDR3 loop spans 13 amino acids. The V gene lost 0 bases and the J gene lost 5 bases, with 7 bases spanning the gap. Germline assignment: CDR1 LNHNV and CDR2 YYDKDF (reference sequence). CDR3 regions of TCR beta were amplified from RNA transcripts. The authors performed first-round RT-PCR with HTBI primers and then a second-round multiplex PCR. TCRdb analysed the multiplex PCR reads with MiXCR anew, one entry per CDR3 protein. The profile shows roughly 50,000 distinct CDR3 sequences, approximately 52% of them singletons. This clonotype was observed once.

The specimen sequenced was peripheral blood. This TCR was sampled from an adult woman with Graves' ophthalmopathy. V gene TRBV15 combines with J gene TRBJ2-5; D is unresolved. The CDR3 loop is CATSRDLRETQYF. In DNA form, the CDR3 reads TGTGCCACCAGCAGAGACTTAAGGGAGACCCAGTACTTC.